This entry concerns a single T cell receptor (beta chain). Its antigen remains unknown. The protocol was immunoSEQ multiplex PCR, while the TCRdb copy is restricted to in-frame clones and leaves out a portion. The table records about 59,000 clones, 75% to 90% of them present only once. This entry comes from a study of CD4 T cells in relation to SARS-CoV-2 and coronaviruses. Overall study results and limits: Each donor contributed either pre-pandemic or post-infection samples, not both. Around 60% of donors had memory CD4+ clonotypes crossrecognizing SARS-CoV-2 and common cold coronavirus spike.

The unexposed donors gave CD4+ T cells in about 2011-2018, prior to COVID-19. V was shortened by 0 bases and J by 1 base, with 7 bases between the two germline ends. There are 16 residues in the CDR3. The V gene's germline CDR1 is MNHNS and CDR2 SASEGT. The rearrangement joins TRBV6-1 to TRBJ1-6, with D unclear. The sample comprised memory CD4+ T cells from PBMCs. This TCR was sampled from a human donor in good health. Here the CDR3 reads CASSEAANSYNSPLHF. The CDR3 region has the DNA TGTGCCAGCAGTGAAGCGGCCAATTCCTATAATTCACCCCTCCACTTT.